The source of this T cell receptor beta chain is a study of cytomegalovirus exposure and HLA in healthy donors. The CDR3 has 15 residues. The V gene's germline CDR1 is MGHRA and CDR2 YSYEKL. Trimming stripped 0 bases from V and 4 bases from J, with 10 bases between. As for this clone: What it binds is unknown.

Use of 60 Vbeta and 13 Jbeta primers characterized the PCR. The data were produced by immunoSEQ multiplex PCR, yet TCRdb's version contains in-frame clones alone and is incomplete. This sample carries tens of thousands of clones, with around 9% going to the ten biggest clones. Findings and limits, study-wide: Data from an earlier analysis indicated that most TCR beta V segments were productive either about 87% or about 30% of the time.

This rearrangement joins TRBV4-1 to TRBJ1-5, with TRBD1 as a possible D gene (5 bases). This TCR came from a man between 45 and 60 years old in good health and CMV-seropositive. Material: PBMCs. In DNA form, the CDR3 reads TGCGCCAGCAGCCAAGAAGGGGCTGTAAATCAGCCCCAGCATTTT. As protein: CASSQEGAVNQPQHF.